This entry features one TCR beta chain sequence. This specimen belongs to a study of blood T cell repertoires in COVID-19. On the study more broadly: The analysed material was cDNA or gDNA that came from T cells, B-cell-depleted T cells, or PBMCs.

V was shortened by 4 bases and J by 5 bases, with 9 bases between the two germline ends. The CDR3 length is 13 residues. Germline-derived CDR1 and CDR2 are KGHDR and SFDVKD. As handled by the study authors: Nucleated cell counts were estimated from reference gene primer amplification. Using immunoSEQ multiplex PCR, the repertoire was profiled, and TCRdb retains in-frame clones only, with some absent. V and J calls and clone size are copied from that table; D and trimming were computed from the DNA. The repertoire holds 180,000 or so clones, with approximately 86% as singletons. V and J are TRBV24-1 and TRBJ2-3, with a weak D call TRBD1 (5 bases). The TCR originated in a man in his sixties who had recovered from COVID-19. The sample was peripheral blood. The CDR3 coding sequence is TGTGCCACCAGTGAACAGGTGGGAGATACGCAGTATTTT. It translates to CATSEQVGDTQYF.